This is a list of T cell receptor beta chains from one sample in a study of blood T cell repertoires in COVID-19. Generated by immunoSEQ multiplex PCR, the TCRdb table keeps only in-frame clones and is missing some. The repertoire includes around 140,000 clones, 75% to 90% of them detected once, and 2% to 2.5% sits in the top ten. The material sequenced was peripheral blood. Receptors originate from a man aged 50 or older with active COVID-19. Both conserved end residues are part of each CDR3. D genes are given only for firm matches. Clone size is given for some rows only: seen once, a few or many times, or a class if the clone is expanded.

v_gene	d_gene	j_gene	abundance	CDR3aa	CDR3nt
TRBV18	NA	TRBJ2-7	NA	CASSGGTYEQYF	TGTGCCAGCTCGGGGGGAACCTACGAGCAGTACTTC
TRBV5-5	NA	TRBJ1-1	NA	CASNLWAQMNTEAFF	TGTGCCAGCAATTTATGGGCACAGATGAACACTGAAGCTTTCTTT
TRBV18	TRBD1	TRBJ1-1	NA	CASSPGQGGSTEAFF	TGTGCCAGCTCACCGGGACAGGGAGGAAGCACTGAAGCTTTCTTT
TRBV11-2	TRBD1	TRBJ2-2	NA	CASIPTGPGELFF	TGTGCCAGCATCCCGACAGGGCCCGGGGAGCTGTTTTTT
TRBV6-5	NA	TRBJ2-5	NA	CASSRGAGETQYF	TGTGCCAGCAGTCGGGGGGCCGGGGAGACCCAGTACTTC
TRBV7-9	NA	TRBJ1-1	NA	CASSLQGYTEAFF	TGTGCCAGCAGCTTACAGGGTTATACTGAAGCTTTCTTT
TRBV19	NA	TRBJ1-2	NA	CATTTLPYYGYTF	TGTGCCACTACGACACTTCCCTACTATGGCTACACCTTC
TRBV2	TRBD1	TRBJ1-6	NA	CASSLRRDRGKIGNSPLHF	TGTGCCAGCAGCCTACGCCGGGACAGGGGGAAGATAGGTAATTCACCCCTCCACTTT
TRBV6-2/TRBV6-3	TRBD2	TRBJ2-5	NA	CASSRTSGGRETQYF	TGTGCCAGCAGTCGGACTAGCGGGGGGAGAGAGACCCAGTACTTC
TRBV2	TRBD1	TRBJ2-5	NA	CASSGRGTGVQTQYF	TGTGCCAGCAGTGGGCGGGGGACAGGGGTTCAGACCCAGTACTTC
TRBV5-1	NA	TRBJ2-3	once	CASSLGRATDTQYF	TGCGCCAGCAGCTTGGGGAGAGCCACAGATACGCAGTATTTT
TRBV5-1	TRBD2	TRBJ2-3	NA	CASSLVLAGGPDTQYF	TGCGCCAGCAGCTTGGTGTTAGCGGGGGGCCCAGATACGCAGTATTTT
TRBV11-2	TRBD2	TRBJ2-7	NA	CASSLGLAGDTYEQYF	TGTGCCAGCAGCTTAGGTTTAGCGGGGGATACGTACGAGCAGTACTTC
TRBV6-1	NA	TRBJ2-7	NA	CASSEAGSSYEQYF	TGTGCCAGCAGTGAAGCCGGGTCCTCCTACGAGCAGTACTTC
TRBV24-1	NA	TRBJ2-1	NA	CATTMTVLLNEQFF	TGTGCCACCACAATGACAGTTCTCCTCAATGAGCAGTTCTTC
TRBV7-9	TRBD1	TRBJ1-2	NA	CASSYTGGSYGYTF	TGTGCCAGCAGTTACACAGGGGGGAGCTATGGCTACACCTTC
TRBV10-3	TRBD2	TRBJ2-7	NA	CAISDLAGVDEQYF	TGTGCCATCAGTGATCTAGCGGGGGTCGACGAGCAGTACTTC
TRBV28	TRBD1	TRBJ2-7	NA	CASSRGLPIEQYF	TGTGCCAGCAGCAGGGGGCTTCCCATCGAGCAGTACTTC
TRBV2	NA	TRBJ2-5	once	CASSDEAPGNPGDETQYF	TGTGCCAGCAGTGATGAGGCGCCTGGGAACCCGGGAGATGAGACCCAGTACTTC
TRBV5-1	TRBD1	TRBJ2-5	NA	CASSPARSGTGGRETQYF	TGCGCCAGCAGCCCCGCCAGATCCGGGACAGGGGGCAGAGAGACCCAGTACTTC
TRBV18	TRBD1	TRBJ1-1	NA	CASSPTGQGFTEAFF	TGTGCCAGCTCACCAACGGGACAGGGATTCACTGAAGCTTTCTTT
TRBV7-2	TRBD1	TRBJ1-6	NA	CASTLGGQGESPLHF	TGTGCCAGCACCTTAGGTGGACAGGGAGAATCACCCCTCCACTTT
TRBV11-2	NA	TRBJ2-5	NA	CASSPRGETQYF	TGTGCCAGCAGCCCACGCGGGGAGACCCAGTACTTC
TRBV19	TRBD2	TRBJ2-1	NA	CASSLSGGVYNEQFF	TGTGCCAGTAGTCTTAGCGGGGGGGTCTACAATGAGCAGTTCTTC
TRBV7-8	TRBD1	TRBJ2-6	NA	CASSLDRGASGANVLTF	TGTGCCAGCAGCTTAGACAGGGGTGCCTCTGGGGCCAACGTCCTGACTTTC
TRBV2	TRBD1	TRBJ2-3	once	CASSKGDRGDTDTQYF	TGTGCCAGCAGCAAGGGCGACAGGGGGGACACAGATACGCAGTATTTT
TRBV29-1	TRBD1	TRBJ2-7	NA	CSASTGTGGHTYEQYF	TGCAGCGCTTCTACCGGTACAGGGGGCCATACATACGAGCAGTACTTC
TRBV12-1	NA	TRBJ1-6	NA	CASSTGGDNSPLHF	TGTGCCAGCAGCACCGGAGGGGATAATTCACCCCTCCACTTT
TRBV11-2	NA	TRBJ1-2	NA	CASRSLRQTHNYGYTF	TGTGCCAGCAGATCCCTCAGACAGACCCATAACTATGGCTACACCTTC
TRBV7-8	TRBD2	TRBJ2-1	NA	CASSLAGGAINEQFF	TGTGCCAGCAGCTTAGCCGGGGGGGCCATCAATGAGCAGTTCTTC
TRBV30	NA	TRBJ1-2	NA	CAWGGRSTPANYGYTF	TGTGCCTGGGGGGGGCGGAGCACACCCGCTAACTATGGCTACACCTTC
TRBV18	NA	TRBJ1-4	NA	CASSRNLGDIDEKLFF	TGTGCCAGCTCACGCAACCTCGGGGACATTGATGAAAAACTGTTTTTT
TRBV3-1/TRBV3-2	NA	TRBJ2-7	NA	CASSHYRYEQYF	TGTGCCAGCAGCCACTACCGCTACGAGCAGTACTTC
TRBV7-9	TRBD2	TRBJ2-1	NA	CASSPPGLADNEQFF	TGTGCCAGCAGCCCCCCCGGACTAGCGGACAATGAGCAGTTCTTC
TRBV11-2	NA	TRBJ1-2	NA	CASSLEGGVPGYGYTF	TGTGCCAGCAGCTTAGAGGGGGGGGTGCCCGGCTATGGCTACACCTTC
TRBV6-5	NA	TRBJ1-1	NA	CASSSGQTTSPEAFF	TGTGCCAGCAGTTCCGGACAGACAACAAGCCCTGAAGCTTTCTTT
TRBV7-2	NA	TRBJ1-2	NA	CASSPRTQMTGYTF	TGTGCCAGCAGCCCAAGGACACAAATGACGGGCTACACCTTC
TRBV18	NA	TRBJ1-2	once	CASTGQFAYGYTF	TGTGCCAGTACTGGACAGTTTGCCTATGGCTACACCTTC
TRBV13	TRBD1	TRBJ2-2	NA	CASSFLTGAGELFF	TGTGCCAGCAGCTTCCTGACAGGGGCCGGGGAGCTGTTTTTT
TRBV12-5	TRBD1	TRBJ2-7	once	CASGLVLGQSPYEQYF	TGTGCTAGTGGTTTGGTCCTGGGACAGTCTCCCTACGAGCAGTACTTC
TRBV25-1	NA	TRBJ2-3	NA	CASSESQDREGRTDTQYF	TGTGCCAGCAGTGAATCCCAGGACAGGGAGGGGCGCACAGATACGCAGTATTTT
TRBV5-6	NA	TRBJ1-3	once	CASSSTGSGNTIYF	TGTGCCAGCAGCTCCACAGGCTCTGGAAACACCATATATTTT
TRBV7-8	TRBD1	TRBJ1-2	NA	CASSPPRTGPRHGYTF	TGTGCCAGCAGCCCTCCTCGGACAGGCCCGAGGCATGGCTACACCTTC
TRBV7-9	TRBD2	TRBJ2-7	NA	CASSLGGGSEQYF	TGTGCCAGCAGCCTGGGGGGGGGATCCGAGCAGTACTTC
TRBV30	NA	TRBJ1-4	NA	CAWSNEEEKLFF	TGTGCCTGGTCCAACGAGGAAGAAAAACTGTTTTTT
TRBV7-9	TRBD2	TRBJ2-5	NA	CASSLGVAGVQETQYF	TGTGCCAGCAGCTTGGGGGTAGCGGGGGTCCAAGAGACCCAGTACTTC
TRBV19	NA	TRBJ1-5	NA	CASSISQPNQPQHF	TGTGCCAGTAGTATTTCACAGCCCAATCAGCCCCAGCATTTT
TRBV11-2	NA	TRBJ2-7	few	CASSRSAYEQYF	TGTGCCAGCAGCCGTTCCGCCTACGAGCAGTACTTC
TRBV11-2	NA	TRBJ2-7	NA	CASSSVRGPHYEQYF	TGTGCCAGCAGCTCGGTGCGGGGCCCGCACTACGAGCAGTACTTC
TRBV6-5	NA	TRBJ1-4	NA	CASSMTGAQKLFF	TGTGCCAGCAGCATGACAGGCGCGCAAAAACTGTTTTTT
TRBV9	TRBD1	TRBJ1-5	NA	CASSVGQGANQPQHF	TGTGCCAGCAGCGTTGGACAGGGGGCCAATCAGCCCCAGCATTTT
TRBV7-9	TRBD2	TRBJ2-5	NA	CASSKGGGGARETQYF	TGTGCCAGCAGCAAAGGTGGCGGGGGGGCCCGAGAGACCCAGTACTTC
TRBV25-1	TRBD2	TRBJ2-3	NA	CASRAGGGTDTQYF	TGTGCCAGCAGGGCGGGGGGTGGCACAGATACGCAGTATTTT
TRBV4-1	NA	TRBJ1-2	NA	CASSPGRRTAEIYGYTF	TGCGCCAGCAGCCCAGGGCGCAGGACAGCCGAGATCTATGGCTACACCTTC
TRBV7-3	NA	TRBJ2-3	NA	CASSLRQSRGYTDTQYF	TGTGCCAGCAGCTTAAGGCAGTCGCGGGGCTACACAGATACGCAGTATTTT
TRBV19	TRBD1	TRBJ2-7	NA	CASSPDRGPPYEQYF	TGTGCCAGTAGCCCCGACAGGGGGCCTCCCTACGAGCAGTACTTC